The rows below give T cell receptor beta chains drawn from one sample of a study of blood T cell repertoires in COVID-19. Clones were sequenced by immunoSEQ multiplex PCR, and TCRdb holds only the in-frame ones, with some missing. This sample has about 490,000 clones, with 80% to 90% found just once. Sequenced sample: peripheral blood. The origin of the receptors is a human donor in a cohort sampled during active COVID-19. The conserved cysteine and the conserved F or W are not part of the CDR3 here. Fields, in order: V gene, CDR3 protein.

V gene: TRBV5-1; CDR3 protein: ASSFGGQDTQY
V gene: TRBV5-1; CDR3 protein: ASSLGQMNTEAF
V gene: TRBV12-2; CDR3 protein: ASRSGVDFWETQY
V gene: TRBV5-4; CDR3 protein: ASSRDTYEQF
V gene: TRBV5-5; CDR3 protein: ASGDSAYEQY
V gene: TRBV5-4; CDR3 protein: ASSLEGQRNTEAF
V gene: TRBV27; CDR3 protein: ASSLWTGTLGEQY
V gene: TRBV2; CDR3 protein: ASSEGAQLGYT
V gene: TRBV3-1/TRBV3-2; CDR3 protein: ASSQGTSGNIQY
V gene: TRBV19; CDR3 protein: ASADRAYEQY
V gene: TRBV6-5; CDR3 protein: ASSLTSGSYEQY
V gene: TRBV9; CDR3 protein: ASSPTGTGGTDTQY
V gene: TRBV28; CDR3 protein: ASSFSQLGGEKLF
V gene: TRBV5-1; CDR3 protein: ASSWGLAENNEQF
V gene: TRBV27; CDR3 protein: ASSKSHGANVLT
V gene: TRBV5-6; CDR3 protein: ASSRPTGNTEAF
V gene: TRBV9; CDR3 protein: ASSVSTRGFYEQY
V gene: TRBV7-9; CDR3 protein: AGMTGGVRLNTEAF
V gene: TRBV11-2; CDR3 protein: ASSPIAGGRTGELF
V gene: TRBV5-1; CDR3 protein: ASSFPGLAVYEQY
V gene: TRBV28; CDR3 protein: ASTLGAWGRVDNQPQH
V gene: TRBV3-1/TRBV3-2; CDR3 protein: ASSQGTTGMMGETQY
V gene: TRBV10-3; CDR3 protein: AISGYLDNEQF
V gene: TRBV5-5; CDR3 protein: ASRPGLAVPQETQY
V gene: TRBV28; CDR3 protein: AVSPGGGWADTQY
V gene: TRBV15; CDR3 protein: ATSRGGDAGIEAF
V gene: TRBV28; CDR3 protein: ASRLWTVSSYEQY
V gene: TRBV9; CDR3 protein: ASSVAGEVTEAF
V gene: TRBV5-4; CDR3 protein: ASSLEGRVGEQY